One and the same sample provided the 26 T cell receptor beta chains below, sequenced in a study of shared clonotypes between healthy human individuals. The repertoire was sequenced with immunoSEQ multiplex PCR; TCRdb's copy has only in-frame clones and lacks some. The sample contains 900,000 to 1,200,000 clones, about 80% of which appear only once. Sequencing was carried out using memory CD4+ T cells from PBMCs. Subset specified: CD45RA-negative fraction. The receptors stem from a man aged 18-30 years in good health. Some clones in this sample may be carry-over from other donors' samples.

This clone came up once. The chain combines TRBV14 with TRBJ2-2, with 10 bases lining up with TRBD2. Germline CDR1 is SGHDN and CDR2 is FVKESK. With 4 bases clipped from V and 7 bases from J, the junction kept 12 bases outside the gene matches. The CDR3 spans 17 residues. This CDR3 is CASSPRRLAGVFGELFF. The CDR3 nucleotides read TGTGCCAGCAGCCCCCGGCGGCTAGCGGGAGTCTTCGGGGAGCTGTTTTTT.

CDR3 sequence reads: CASRFRTGGAGYTF. CDR3 DNA sequence: TGTGCCAGCAGATTCCGAACGGGGGGCGCGGGCTACACCTTC. The rearrangement joins TRBV5-6 to TRBJ1-2, with D perhaps matching TRBD1 (6 bases). The CDR3 extends over 14 amino acids. Germline values: CDR1 SGHDT, CDR2 YYEEEE. Trimming took off 5 bases at V and 8 bases at J, with 19 bases between the two ends.

This sequence joins TRBV28 and TRBJ2-3; tentative D call: TRBD2 (6 bases). Germline values: CDR1 MDHEN, CDR2 SYDVKM. There are 14 residues in the CDR3. V was pared by 2 bases and J by 4 bases, with 10 bases between. The CDR3 sequence: CASSLGGASDTQYF. In DNA, the CDR3 is TGTGCCAGCAGTTTAGGCGGGGCTTCAGATACGCAGTATTTT.

The J gene is TRBJ1-2, the V gene TRBV5-1; TRBD1 agrees at 8 bases. Germline CDR1 and CDR2: SGHRS and YFSETQ. This CDR3 has 15 amino acids. V shed 0 bases and J 8 bases; nucleotides not matched to a gene: 9. The CDR3 loop reads CASSLEVGRGQGYTF. DNA for the CDR3: TGCGCCAGCAGCTTGGAAGTCGGCAGGGGGCAAGGCTACACCTTC.

This clone was counted ten times or more. At the DNA level, this CDR3 is encoded by other sequences in the same sample as well. This chain links TRBV6-5 with TRBJ1-1, with 12 bases lining up with TRBD1. Germline CDR1 reads MNHEY; CDR2 reads SVGAGI. V lost 0 bases to trimming and J lost 8 bases; unmatched junction nucleotides: 4. The CDR3 covers 15 residues. CDR3 sequence (DNA): TGTGCCAGCAGTTACTCCGGGACAGGGGGCAGGGAAGCTTTCTTT. Translation gives CASSYSGTGGREAFF.

The chain is built from TRBV18 and TRBJ2-5; D not resolved. In germline, CDR1 is KGHSH, CDR2 LQKENI. CDR3 length equals 12 residues. Trimming cost V 3 bases and J 5 bases, with 7 bases left between them. DNA of the CDR3: TGTGCCAGCTCACCGATGGGGGAGACCCAGTACTTC. Translation: CASSPMGETQYF.

This clone was observed a few times. The chain has TRBV7-2 and TRBJ2-7; no reliable D call. The CDR3 runs to 11 residues. The V end lost 5 bases, the J end lost 6 bases, and 8 bases lay between the germline ends. Germline values: CDR1 SGHTA, CDR2 FQGNSA. DNA of the CDR3: TGTGCCAGCAGCAGCATTGGCGAGCAGTACTTC. Its translation is CASSSIGEQYF. The full variable domain, with the rest looked up from reference TRBV7-2 and TRBJ2-7, is GAGVSQSPSNKVTEKGKDVELRCDPISGHTALYWYRQSLGQGLEFLIYFQGNSAPDKSGLPSDRFSAERTGGSVSTLTIQRTQQEDSAVYLCASSSIGEQYFGPGTRLTVT.

The sample holds a few counts of this clone. The genes are TRBV5-6 and TRBJ1-3; no reliable D call. The CDR3 is 15 residues long. CDR1 is SGHDT and CDR2 is YYEEEE in the germline V gene. Trimming stripped 0 bases from V and 2 bases from J, with 9 bases between. In DNA, the CDR3 is TGTGCCAGCAGCTTGGGTGGTGTGGCTGGAAACACCATATATTTT. This translates into CASSLGGVAGNTIYF.

This clone has more than one count but fewer than ten. V and J are TRBV14 and TRBJ2-5; weak D call: TRBD1 (6 bases). CDR3 length equals 18 residues. Germline V lookup: CDR1 SGHDN, CDR2 FVKESK. V was cut by 4 bases and J by 5 bases, with 26 bases left in between. CDR3 region: CASSPLKNPGRQGETQYF. In DNA form, the CDR3 reads TGTGCCAGCAGCCCACTGAAAAACCCAGGCAGGCAGGGGGAGACCCAGTACTTC.

With respect to this clone: A much larger clone lies a single base off, so this may be a read error. The J gene is TRBJ1-2, the V gene TRBV5-1; D gene unclear. Deletions cut 4 bases from V and 5 bases from J, with 3 bases between. Per germline, CDR1 SGHRS and CDR2 YFSETQ. The CDR3 has 10 amino acids. Here the CDR3 DNA reads TGCGCCAGCAGCGAATATGGCTACACCTTC. It encodes CASSEYGYTF.

This chain connects TRBV5-1 to TRBJ2-2, with D perhaps matching TRBD1 (5 bases). Per germline, CDR1 SGHRS and CDR2 YFSETQ. V shed 6 bases and J shed 1 base, with 10 bases lying between them. CDR3 length: 14 amino acids. CDR3 DNA sequence: TGCGCCAGCAAATTACAGGTGAACACCGGGGAGCTGTTTTTT. This encodes CASKLQVNTGELFF.

The chain links TRBV4-1 to TRBJ2-1; 7 positions match TRBD2. The V segment lost 0 bases and the J segment 4 bases; nucleotides outside the gene matches: 9. Germline assignment: CDR1 MGHRA and CDR2 YSYEKL. The CDR3 covers 17 residues. The CDR3 coding sequence is TGCGCCAGCAGCCAAGAGCCCCCAGCGGGAACGTACAATGAGCAGTTCTTC. Translating it yields CASSQEPPAGTYNEQFF.

The chain joins TRBV25-1 to TRBJ2-5, with 9 bases that match TRBD1. This CDR3 spans 14 amino acids. Germline-derived CDR1 and CDR2 are MGHDK and SYGVNS. After removal of 8 bases from V and 5 bases from J, the junction contained 9 bases not matched to a gene. The CDR3 reads CASSDRGYEETQYF. The CDR3 region has the DNA TGTGCCAGCTCGGACAGGGGTTATGAGGAGACCCAGTACTTC.

V usage is TRBV18 and J usage is TRBJ1-4; 10 bases align to TRBD1. Trimming removed 3 bases from V and 0 bases from J; junction bases left unmatched: 7. This CDR3 comprises 18 residues. Germline V gene data show CDR1 as KGHSH and CDR2 as LQKENI. For the CDR3, the DNA is TGTGCCAGCTCACCTCTGGGACAGGGGAGACCAACTAATGAAAAACTGTTTTTT. This translates into CASSPLGQGRPTNEKLFF.

This chain connects TRBV30 to TRBJ1-3; 7 nucleotides agree with TRBD1. V shed 5 bases and J 0 bases; nucleotides not matched to a gene: 7. CDR3 length equals 15 residues. Germline CDR1 and CDR2: GTSNPN and SVGIG (reference sequence). CDR3 region: CAWQQGTLSGNTIYF. The CDR3, as DNA: TGTGCCTGGCAACAGGGGACCCTCTCTGGAAACACCATATATTTT.

The V and J genes are TRBV7-4 and TRBJ2-3; 12 nucleotides line up with TRBD1. Per the germline V gene, CDR1 is SGHVT and CDR2 is SQSDAQ. With 0 bases clipped from V and 6 bases from J, the junction kept 10 bases outside the gene matches. This CDR3 has 18 amino acids. CDR3 nucleotides: TGTGCCAGCAGCTTAGCGCATCGGGACAGGGGGCGCGTTGATACGCAGTATTTT. Its translation is CASSLAHRDRGRVDTQYF.

This clone was found once. The rearrangement uses TRBV6-1 and TRBJ2-7; perhaps TRBD2 as D (6 bases). Per germline, CDR1 MNHNS and CDR2 SASEGT. Trimming took off 1 base at V and 0 bases at J, with 10 bases between the two ends. CDR3 size: 15 residues. The CDR3 reads CASSEVGTGSYEQYF. CDR3 bases: TGTGCCAGCAGTGAAGTGGGGACTGGCTCCTACGAGCAGTACTTC.

This chain connects TRBV11-2 to TRBJ2-1; no definite D call. Trimming removed 1 base at V and 10 bases at J, with 8 bases between. This CDR3 is built from 12 residues. Germline CDR1 reads SGHAT; CDR2 reads FQNNGV. The DNA for the CDR3 is TGTGCCAGCAGCTTAGCAGGCCGGGAGCAGTTCTTC. Translation: CASSLAGREQFF.

The rearrangement joins TRBV11-3 to TRBJ2-2; TRBD2 is a possible D gene (6 bases). The CDR3 contains 15 residues. Germline V CDR1 and CDR2: SGHNT, YENEEA. The germline V and J ends were trimmed by 5 bases and 4 bases, with 14 bases remaining between them. The CDR3, as DNA: TGTGCCAGCAGCCGAGGCGGGACGAGCACCGGGGAGCTGTTTTTT. Amino acid sequence: CASSRGGTSTGELFF.

V usage is TRBV18 and J usage is TRBJ2-5; 7 bases align to TRBD2. There are 14 residues in the CDR3. Germline trimming cut 4 bases from V and 1 base from J; bases unmatched to any gene: 3. CDR1 and CDR2 from the germline V gene are KGHSH and LQKENI. CDR3: CASSLGRAQETQYF. The CDR3 DNA sequence: TGTGCCAGCTCACTGGGGAGGGCCCAAGAGACCCAGTACTTC.

Many counts were recorded for this clone. The genes are TRBV7-8 and TRBJ1-5; the D is unclear. Germline V gives CDR1 SGHVS, CDR2 FQNEAQ. V was shortened by 1 base and J by 7 bases, with 11 bases between the two germline ends. The CDR3 sequence is 14 residues long. Written as DNA, the CDR3 is TGTGCCAGCAGCTTAGAAGAAAGTTCACAGCCCCAGCATTTT. It codes for CASSLEESSQPQHF.

The chain carries TRBV10-3 and TRBJ2-2; 7 nucleotides match TRBD2. This CDR3 spans 14 amino acids. The J segment lost 4 bases and the V segment lost 5 bases, leaving 4 bases of the junction unmatched. The germline V gene has CDR1 ENHRY and CDR2 SYGVKD. Here the CDR3 DNA reads TGTGCCATCAGTCCTAGCGGTGGCACCGGGGAGCTGTTTTTT. It encodes CAISPSGGTGELFF.

The chain uses TRBV5-1 and TRBJ2-2, with D possibly TRBD2 on 5 matching bases. The V end was cut by 4 bases, the J end by 6 bases, with 19 bases between. The germline CDR1 and CDR2 sequences are SGHRS and YFSETQ. The CDR3 runs 16 residues. The DNA of the CDR3 is TGCGCCAGCAGCCGAGGGCGGCAGGAGGAGGCCGGGGAGCTGTTTTTT. Translation gives CASSRGRQEEAGELFF.

About this clone: It may be a read error: a sequence one base away is much more abundant. Other nucleotide sequences in the sample specify the same CDR3. V is TRBV7-2 and J is TRBJ2-2; possible D gene TRBD1, 5 bases. CDR1 is SGHTA and CDR2 is FQGNSA in the germline V gene. The V end was cut by 5 bases, the J end by 0 bases, with 13 bases between. The CDR3 length is 16 residues. The CDR3 coding sequence is TGTGCCAGCAGCCTAACCAGGGTTTCGAACACCGGGGAGCTGTTTTTT. It translates to CASSLTRVSNTGELFF.

The V gene is TRBV2, the J gene TRBJ1-2; 9 bases fit TRBD1. CDR1 is SNHLY, CDR2 FYNNEI, per germline. V was clipped by 4 bases and J by 6 bases; unmatched bases: 3. The CDR3 is made up of 13 amino acids. The CDR3 loop reads CASSAQGANGYTF. CDR3 in DNA: TGTGCCAGCAGTGCACAGGGGGCCAATGGCTACACCTTC.

The rearrangement uses TRBV5-1 and TRBJ2-1; 10 nucleotides align to TRBD1. The V segment lost 4 bases and the J segment 9 bases; nucleotides outside the gene matches: 10. Germline V CDR1 and CDR2: SGHRS, YFSETQ. This CDR3 region has 15 residues. CDR3 nucleotides: TGCGCCAGCAGCCTAGAGACAGGGGGCGGTGGTGAGCAGTTCTTC. Translation gives CASSLETGGGGEQFF.